This T cell receptor beta chain was sequenced in a study of OX40 agonist ivuxolimab in advanced cancers. Study background: Patients received the agonistic anti-OX40 (CD134) antibody ivuxolimab. Study conclusions and caveats: Antigen specificity remained undetermined for the expanded peripheral T cells. A proportion of nonresponders additionally exhibited low normalized T-cell clonal expansion. Expanded clones tended on average to be more numerous among CD8+ T cells than CD4+.

The CDR3 consists of 14 residues. The V and J ends lost 8 bases and 3 bases respectively, with 18 bases between them. CDR1 is GTSNPN, CDR2 SVGIG, per germline (reference sequence). Libraries were prepared by immunoSEQ multiplex PCR; TCRdb keeps only in-frame clonotypes and omits some of them. Of some 98,000 clones in the sample, 85% to 95% were seen once. About this clone itself: The target antigen is unknown.

The chain joins TRBV30 to TRBJ2-3; TRBD2 might be the D (6 bases). This receptor was taken from an adult with an advanced solid tumor such as melanoma, head and neck, liver or kidney cancer. Sequencing was performed on CD4+ or CD8+ T cells sorted from blood, taken in a trial of the OX40 agonist ivuxolimab. CDR3 residues: CALHPDGGTDTQYF. The CDR3 region has the DNA TGTGCCCTACACCCCGATGGGGGGACAGATACGCAGTATTTT.